The T cell receptor beta chain under discussion was sequenced for a study of a mutant IDH1 vaccine in newly diagnosed glioma. Study-level background: Vaccination began 4-6 weeks post radiotherapy alone, or with temozolomide cycles.

Remarks on this clone: Its antigen is still unknown.

Clones were sequenced by immunoSEQ multiplex PCR, and TCRdb holds only the in-frame ones, with some missing. This table has around 65,000 clones, 75% to 85% appearing once. Specified time point: week 11, during vaccination. The content of each vaccine dose was 300 ug of mutant IDH1 20-mer peptide, and topical imiquimod accompanied it. Donors had new IDH1-mutant astrocytomas of WHO grade 3 or 4 (ATRX-lost). CDR1 and CDR2 from the germline V gene are LGHNA and YNFKEQ. Losses at the gene ends were 0 bases for V and 14 bases for J; bases not matched to a gene: 12. This CDR3 is built from 14 residues. The gene calls are TRBV4-2 and TRBJ1-1; 7 bases fit TRBD1. The TCR comes from a man aged 45-65 years with glioma. The specimen was PBMCs, collected from a glioma patient whose treatment included an IDH1 peptide vaccine. CDR3: CASSQDRKGGREFF. The CDR3 DNA sequence: TGTGCCAGCAGCCAAGATCGGAAAGGGGGCAGGGAATTCTTT.